The rows below give T cell receptor beta chains drawn from one sample of a study of molecular identifiers for immune sequencing clone quantification. MiXCR, run by TCRdb on the PCR reads, gives a single entry per CDR3 protein. Among approximately 100,000 distinct CDR3 sequences listed, roughly 38% were seen once. Sequencing was done on a sample of naive CD8+ T cells from blood, with Jurkat cell RNA spiked in. These receptors originate from a human donor in good health. Some libraries in this study had Jurkat cell RNA spiked in. Both conserved end residues are part of each CDR3. A D gene is named only where the DNA matches it firmly. Expanded clones get a size class; other rows say once, few or many, or leave the size out.

.	TRBV12-3/TRBV12-4	few	TRBJ1-1	CASSLGTANTEAFF	TGTGCCAGCAGTTTAGGGACGGCCAACACTGAAGCTTTCTTT
TRBD2	TRBV27	.	TRBJ2-7	CASSWTSDYEQYF	TGTGCCAGCAGTTGGACTAGCGACTACGAGCAGTACTTC
.	TRBV7-6	few	TRBJ2-1	CASSLGQRGNEQFF	TGTGCCAGCAGCTTAGGGCAGCGTGGTAATGAGCAGTTCTTC
.	TRBV12-3/TRBV12-4	few	TRBJ2-2	CASSLLGPVGGRNTGELFF	TGTGCCAGCAGCCTTTTGGGGCCCGTTGGGGGCAGGAACACCGGGGAGCTGTTTTTT
.	TRBV29-1	.	TRBJ1-2	CSVEDWGQGNYCYTF	TGCAGTGTTGAAGATTGGGGCCAAGGAAACTATTGCTACACCTTC
.	TRBV5-6	few	TRBJ2-7	CASSLELEEQYF	TGTGCCAGCAGCTTGGAACTTGAGGAGCAGTACTTC
.	TRBV2	few	TRBJ1-1	CASSELRGGTEAFF	TGTGCCAGCAGTGAACTCAGGGGTGGCACTGAAGCTTTCTTT
TRBD1	TRBV25-1	many	TRBJ1-1	CASSVAHRGITEAFF	TGTGCCAGCAGTGTGGCCCACAGGGGGATCACTGAAGCTTTCTTT
TRBD2	TRBV7-8	many	TRBJ2-1	CASSFVGLAGVAEQFF	TGTGCCAGCAGCTTCGTGGGACTAGCGGGAGTGGCTGAGCAGTTCTTC
.	TRBV27	few	TRBJ1-5	CASSLQGSNQPQHF	TGTGCCAGCAGTTTACAGGGGAGCAATCAGCCCCAGCATTTT
.	TRBV12-3/TRBV12-4	.	TRBJ2-1	CASTPGGAYNEQFF	TGTGCCAGCACCCCTGGGGGCGCATACAATGAGCAGTTCTTC
TRBD1	TRBV20-1	.	TRBJ2-1	CGASDLQGAYNEQFF	TGCGGTGCTAGTGATCTCCAGGGGGCCTACAATGAGCAGTTCTTC
.	TRBV5-6	.	TRBJ2-7	CASSLFSFSYEQYF	TGTGCCAGCAGCTTATTCAGCTTTTCCTACGAGCAGTACTTC
TRBD2	TRBV12-3/TRBV12-4	.	TRBJ2-5	CASNSRTSGREETQYF	TGTGCCAGCAACAGTCGGACTAGCGGGAGGGAAGAGACCCAGTACTTC
TRBD2	TRBV7-6	.	TRBJ2-5	CASSLWGGPGETQYF	TGTGCCAGCAGCTTATGGGGAGGGCCCGGGGAGACCCAGTACTTC
.	TRBV9	.	TRBJ2-3	CASSAYWDPSTDTQYF	TGTGCCAGCAGCGCCTACTGGGACCCTAGCACAGATACGCAGTATTTT